Presented here are 8 T cell receptor beta chains from one specimen sequenced in a study of T cells in localized non-small cell lung cancer. This table comes from immunoSEQ multiplex PCR, and its TCRdb copy is limited to in-frame clones, with some not included. The sample holds under 20,000 clones, about 89% seen once. This specimen consisted of peripheral blood, obtained before any cancer treatment. These receptors were obtained from a female donor aged 60 or older with stage III squamous cell lung carcinoma.

By sample share, this clone is medium-sized. The chain couples TRBV30 to TRBJ1-3; D uncertain. Germline CDR1 is GTSNPN and CDR2 is SVGIG (reference sequence). The CDR3 has 13 amino acids. With 4 bases removed from V and 1 base from J, the gap between germline ends came to 8 bases. The CDR3 nucleotides read TGTGCCTGGAATCCCGGATCTGGAAACACCATATATTTT. Amino acid sequence: CAWNPGSGNTIYF.

This chain uses TRBV29-1 with TRBJ2-1; D gene uncertain. Trimming removed 0 bases from V and 0 bases from J, with 9 bases in between. Germline CDR1 is SQVTM and CDR2 is ANQGSEA. The CDR3 loop spans 15 amino acids. The CDR3 is CSVEDGVSSYNEQFF. In DNA form, the CDR3 reads TGCAGCGTTGAAGATGGGGTGAGCTCCTACAATGAGCAGTTCTTC.

This clone was seen more than once but under ten times. This chain joins TRBV2 and TRBJ2-1, with D possibly matching TRBD1 (6 bases). The germline gives CDR1 SNHLY, CDR2 FYNNEI. Trimming shortened V by 5 bases and J by 5 bases, and 16 bases separated the two germline ends. The CDR3 runs 15 residues. The CDR3 reads CASSSLQGRNNEQFF. The CDR3 nucleotides read TGTGCCAGCAGTTCCCTACAGGGTCGGAACAATGAGCAGTTCTTC.

The chain carries TRBV11-2 and TRBJ1-2; D is unresolved. The CDR3 is 14 amino acids. V lost 2 bases and J 8 bases, leaving 15 bases between the germline ends. The V gene's germline CDR1 is SGHAT and CDR2 FQNNGV. CDR3 DNA: TGTGCCAGCAGCTTATTTTCGACTAGCGTGGGCTACACCTTC. Translating gives CASSLFSTSVGYTF.

This chain uses TRBV6-5 with TRBJ2-3, with 8 bases aligning to TRBD2. Trimming cost V 5 bases and J 4 bases; bases outside gene matches: 8. From germline, CDR1 is MNHEY and CDR2 SVGAGI. The CDR3 consists of 15 residues. CDR3 amino acids: CASSIGLAVSDTQYF. The DNA of the CDR3 is TGTGCCAGCAGTATCGGACTAGCAGTTTCAGATACGCAGTATTTT.

The J gene is TRBJ2-3, the V gene TRBV4-1; TRBD2 might be the D (6 bases). The CDR3 extends over 13 amino acids. Germline lookup yields CDR1 MGHRA and CDR2 YSYEKL. V dropped 0 bases and J dropped 8 bases, with 9 bases sitting between them. The CDR3 region is CASSQDRGLTQYF. DNA for the CDR3: TGCGCCAGCAGCCAAGATAGGGGACTTACGCAGTATTTT.

This chain links TRBV7-3 with TRBJ2-7, with D possibly being TRBD2 (6 bases). Trimming took 5 bases from V and 7 from J, leaving 15 bases between them. The CDR3 is 13 residues long. CDR1 is SGHTA and CDR2 is FQGTGA in the germline V gene. CDR3 protein: CASSPEGSGEQYF. The CDR3 coding sequence is TGTGCCAGCAGCCCTGAAGGTAGCGGTGAGCAGTACTTC.

This chain connects TRBV6-5 to TRBJ2-1; TRBD2 agrees at 8 bases. The germline V gene encodes CDR1 MNHEY and CDR2 SVGAGI. The CDR3 totals 14 residues. The V gene end was trimmed by 8 bases and the J gene end by 8 bases; junction bases not matched to a gene: 11. As DNA, the CDR3 is TGTGCCAGCTTCCGGGGGGGCCGGTTGGATGAGCAGTTCTTC. Its protein is CASFRGGRLDEQFF.